The 10 T cell receptor beta chains below come from one sample, sequenced in a study of OX40 agonist ivuxolimab in advanced cancers. Method: immunoSEQ multiplex PCR; TCRdb's copy keeps in-frame clones and lacks some. The data show about 46,000 clones, 70% to 90% seen once. The sample here was CD4+ or CD8+ T cells sorted from blood, taken in a trial of the OX40 agonist ivuxolimab. The origin of the receptors is an adult with an advanced solid tumor such as melanoma, head and neck, liver or kidney cancer.

The chain joins TRBV25-1 to TRBJ2-7; D might be TRBD2 (5 bases). The CDR3 runs 12 residues. V lost 8 bases, J lost 7 bases, and 15 bases lay in between. Germline V gene data show CDR1 as MGHDK and CDR2 as SYGVNS. This chain's CDR3 is CASGDRPGEQYF. The CDR3 bases are TGTGCCAGCGGCGACCGTCCGGGAGAGCAGTACTTC.

The chain has TRBV28 and TRBJ1-1; no reliable D call. The germline V gene has CDR1 MDHEN and CDR2 SYDVKM. V lost 5 bases to trimming and J lost 0 bases, with 13 bases between them. The CDR3 contains 15 residues. CDR3 residues: CASSPLPTVNTEAFF. Written as DNA, the CDR3 is TGTGCCAGCAGTCCACTCCCTACAGTGAACACTGAAGCTTTCTTT.

This chain connects TRBV19 to TRBJ2-7, with D hard to call. CDR3 length equals 14 residues. Germline V gene data show CDR1 as LNHDA and CDR2 as SQIVND (reference sequence). Trimming pared 9 bases from V and 0 bases from J, leaving 15 bases between. The CDR3 DNA is TGTGCCAGCTCTGTCGGAGCCCTCTCCTACGAGCAGTACTTC. This encodes CASSVGALSYEQYF.

As DNA, the CDR3 is TGTGCCAGCAGTTTAAGCAAGCACAATGAGCAGTTCTTC. Protein product: CASSLSKHNEQFF. The chain is built from TRBV27 and TRBJ2-1; D remains unclear. Per the germline V gene, CDR1 is MNHEY and CDR2 is SMNVEV (reference sequence). The CDR3 spans 13 residues. The germline V and J ends were trimmed by 2 bases and 5 bases, with 7 bases remaining between them.

J is TRBJ1-1 and V is TRBV11-2; D not resolved. The CDR3 spans 13 residues. Per germline, CDR1 SGHAT and CDR2 FQNNGV. V lost 5 bases and J lost 3, with 10 bases in between. The CDR3 DNA follows: TGTGCCAGCAGCCCAGGTGGGCACACTGAAGCTTTCTTT. Translating it yields CASSPGGHTEAFF.

The chain employs TRBV5-4 and TRBJ2-7, with 9 bases lining up with TRBD1. After removal of 4 bases from V and 0 bases from J, the junction contained 11 bases not matched to a gene. From germline, CDR1 is SGHNT and CDR2 YYREEE (reference sequence). The CDR3 runs 17 residues. CDR3 nucleotides: TGTGCCAGCAGCGCATCGCTGGGACAGGGTATCTCCTACGAGCAGTACTTC. It encodes CASSASLGQGISYEQYF.

The J gene is TRBJ2-7, the V gene TRBV27; D not resolved. CDR3 length equals 13 residues. V lost 5 bases and J lost 2, with 10 bases in between. From germline, CDR1 is MNHEY and CDR2 SMNVEV (reference sequence). In DNA form, the CDR3 reads TGTGCCAGCAGTCTGCGTCCACCCTACGAGCAGTACTTC. Translation: CASSLRPPYEQYF.

This chain uses TRBV4-3 with TRBJ2-7, with D hard to call. The germline V and J ends were trimmed by 0 bases and 2 bases, with 8 bases remaining between them. Germline values: CDR1 LGHNA, CDR2 YSLEER. This CDR3 region has 14 residues. CDR3 amino acids: CASSQEIGAYEQYF. CDR3 coding DNA: TGCGCCAGCAGCCAAGAGATTGGGGCCTACGAGCAGTACTTC.

The chain employs TRBV4-3 and TRBJ1-1, with a possible D match to TRBD1 (6 bases). Between the trimmed V and J ends, which lost 4 bases and 4 bases, there was a span of 16 bases. Germline CDR1 LGHNA, CDR2 YSLEER. The CDR3 has 15 residues. In nucleotides, the CDR3 is TGCGCCAGCAGCCTCGGAGGGACAAGGGGCACTGAAGCTTTCTTT. Translating gives CASSLGGTRGTEAFF.

This chain uses TRBV6-1 with TRBJ2-7, with no clear D. V lost 6 bases and J 4 bases, leaving 10 bases between the germline ends. Germline-derived CDR1 and CDR2 are MNHNS and SASEGT. The length of the CDR3 is 12 residues. The CDR3 region is CASSLDGYEQYF. CDR3 DNA sequence: TGTGCCAGCAGCCTGGATGGTTACGAGCAGTACTTC.